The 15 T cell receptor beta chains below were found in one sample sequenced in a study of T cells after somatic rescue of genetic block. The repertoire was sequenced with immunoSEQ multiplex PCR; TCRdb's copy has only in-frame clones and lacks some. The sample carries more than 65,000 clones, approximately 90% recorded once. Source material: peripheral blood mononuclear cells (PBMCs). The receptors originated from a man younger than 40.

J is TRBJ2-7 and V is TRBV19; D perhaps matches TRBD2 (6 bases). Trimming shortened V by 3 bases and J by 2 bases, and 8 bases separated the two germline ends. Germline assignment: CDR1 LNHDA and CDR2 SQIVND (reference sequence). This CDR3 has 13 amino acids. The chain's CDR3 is CASSMGGPYEQYF. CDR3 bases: TGTGCCAGTAGTATGGGGGGTCCCTACGAGCAGTACTTC.

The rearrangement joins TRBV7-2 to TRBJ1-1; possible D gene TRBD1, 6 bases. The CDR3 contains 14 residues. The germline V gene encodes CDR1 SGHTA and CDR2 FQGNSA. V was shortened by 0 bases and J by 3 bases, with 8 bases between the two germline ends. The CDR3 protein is CASSLAAGDTEAFF. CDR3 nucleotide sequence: TGTGCCAGCAGCTTAGCGGCAGGGGACACTGAAGCTTTCTTT.

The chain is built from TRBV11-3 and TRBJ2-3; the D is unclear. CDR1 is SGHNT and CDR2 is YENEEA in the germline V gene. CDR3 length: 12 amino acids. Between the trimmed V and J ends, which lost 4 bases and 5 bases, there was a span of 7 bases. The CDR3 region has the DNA TGTGCCAGCAGCTCCACCAAAGATACGCAGTATTTT. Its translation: CASSSTKDTQYF.

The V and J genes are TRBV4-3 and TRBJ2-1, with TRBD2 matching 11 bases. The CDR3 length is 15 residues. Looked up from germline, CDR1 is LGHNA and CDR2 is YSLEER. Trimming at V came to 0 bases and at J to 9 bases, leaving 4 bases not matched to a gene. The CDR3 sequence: CASSQDSGRGGEQFF. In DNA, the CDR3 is TGCGCCAGCAGCCAAGATAGCGGGAGGGGGGGTGAGCAGTTCTTC.

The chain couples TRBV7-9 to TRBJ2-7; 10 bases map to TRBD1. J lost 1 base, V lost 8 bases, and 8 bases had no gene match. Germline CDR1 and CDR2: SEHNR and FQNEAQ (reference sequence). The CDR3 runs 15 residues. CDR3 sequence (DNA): TGTGCCAGCGGCCCAAGGACAGGGGGGTCCTACGAGCAGTACTTC. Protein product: CASGPRTGGSYEQYF.

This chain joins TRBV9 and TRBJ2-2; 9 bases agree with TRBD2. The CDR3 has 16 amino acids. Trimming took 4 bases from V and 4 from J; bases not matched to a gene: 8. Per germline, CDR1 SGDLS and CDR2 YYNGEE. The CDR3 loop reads CASSPEVAGATGELFF. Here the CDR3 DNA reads TGTGCCAGCAGCCCCGAGGTAGCGGGGGCCACCGGGGAGCTGTTTTTT.

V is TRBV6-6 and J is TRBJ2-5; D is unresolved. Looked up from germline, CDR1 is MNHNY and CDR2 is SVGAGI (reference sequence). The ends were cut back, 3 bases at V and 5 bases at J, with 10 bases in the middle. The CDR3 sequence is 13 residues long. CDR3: CASSYLGYETQYF. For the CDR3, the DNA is TGTGCCAGCAGTTATCTAGGGTACGAGACCCAGTACTTC.

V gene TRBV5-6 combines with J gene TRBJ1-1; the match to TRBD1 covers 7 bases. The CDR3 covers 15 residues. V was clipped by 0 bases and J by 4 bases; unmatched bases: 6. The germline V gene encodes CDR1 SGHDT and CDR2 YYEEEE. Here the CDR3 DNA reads TGTGCCAGCAGCTTGGGACAGGGAGTGGGCACTGAAGCTTTCTTT. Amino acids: CASSLGQGVGTEAFF.

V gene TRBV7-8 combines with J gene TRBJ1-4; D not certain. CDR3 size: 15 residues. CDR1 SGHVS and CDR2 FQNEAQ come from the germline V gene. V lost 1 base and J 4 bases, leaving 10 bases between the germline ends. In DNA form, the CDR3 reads TGTGCCAGCAGCTTAGGGTATGCCGGTAATGAAAAACTGTTTTTT. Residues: CASSLGYAGNEKLFF.

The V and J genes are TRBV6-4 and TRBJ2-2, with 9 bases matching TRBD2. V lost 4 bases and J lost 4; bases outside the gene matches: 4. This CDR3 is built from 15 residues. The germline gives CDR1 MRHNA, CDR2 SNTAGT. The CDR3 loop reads CASSASGMVTGELFF. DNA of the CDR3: TGTGCCAGCAGTGCTAGCGGGATGGTCACCGGGGAGCTGTTTTTT.

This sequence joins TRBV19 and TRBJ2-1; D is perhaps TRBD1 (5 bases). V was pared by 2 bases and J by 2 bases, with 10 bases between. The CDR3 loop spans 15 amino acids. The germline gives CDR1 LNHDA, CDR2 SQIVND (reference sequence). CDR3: CASSIYAGPYNEQFF. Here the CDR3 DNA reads TGTGCCAGTAGTATATACGCAGGGCCCTACAATGAGCAGTTCTTC.

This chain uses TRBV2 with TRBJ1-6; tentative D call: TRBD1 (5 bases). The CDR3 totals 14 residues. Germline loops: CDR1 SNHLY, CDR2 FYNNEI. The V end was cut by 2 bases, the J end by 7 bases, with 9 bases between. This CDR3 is CASSEQGANSPLHF. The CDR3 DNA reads TGTGCCAGCAGTGAACAGGGCGCGAATTCACCCCTCCACTTT.

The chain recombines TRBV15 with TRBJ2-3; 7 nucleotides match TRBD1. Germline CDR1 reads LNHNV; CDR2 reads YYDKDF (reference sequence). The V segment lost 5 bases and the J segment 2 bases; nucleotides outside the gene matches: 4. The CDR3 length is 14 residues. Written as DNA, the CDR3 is TGTGCCACCAGCTGGGGACAGTCCACAGATACGCAGTATTTT. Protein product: CATSWGQSTDTQYF.

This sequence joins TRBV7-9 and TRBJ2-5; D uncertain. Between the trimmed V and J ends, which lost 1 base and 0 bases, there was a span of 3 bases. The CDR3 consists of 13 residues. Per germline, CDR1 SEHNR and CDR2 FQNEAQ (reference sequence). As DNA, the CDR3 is TGTGCCAGCAGCTTAGTCAACCAAGAGACCCAGTACTTC. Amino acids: CASSLVNQETQYF.

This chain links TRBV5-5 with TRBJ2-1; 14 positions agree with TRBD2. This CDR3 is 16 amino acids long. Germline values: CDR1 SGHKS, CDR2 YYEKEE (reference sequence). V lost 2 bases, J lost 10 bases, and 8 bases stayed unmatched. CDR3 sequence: CASSFAGTSGREEQFF. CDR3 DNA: TGTGCCAGCAGCTTTGCAGGGACTAGCGGGAGAGAGGAGCAGTTCTTC.